What follows are 28 T cell receptor beta chains derived from one specimen sequenced in a study of blood T cell repertoires in COVID-19. Only in-frame clones appear in the TCRdb table, and some are missing; sequencing was by immunoSEQ multiplex PCR. The profile shows around 200,000 clones, 85% to 90% of them singletons. Sequenced sample: peripheral blood. These receptors came from a man between 35 and 55 years old with active or convalescent COVID-19.

The genes are TRBV12-5 and TRBJ1-6; tentatively, D is TRBD1 (5 bases). The CDR3 length is 14 residues. Germline V gene sequence: CDR1 LGHNT, CDR2 FRNRAP. The V end was cut by 5 bases, the J end by 6 bases, with 11 bases between. The CDR3 sequence is CASGLTTANSPLHF. CDR3 in DNA: TGTGCTAGTGGTCTCACGACAGCTAATTCACCCCTCCACTTT.

The count of this clone is one. J is TRBJ2-4 and V is TRBV13; 7 positions match TRBD2. This CDR3 contains 17 residues. The V segment lost 4 bases and the J segment 0 bases; nucleotides outside the gene matches: 9. The V gene's germline CDR1 is PRHDT and CDR2 FYEKMQ (reference sequence). CDR3 sequence (DNA): TGTGCCAGCAGCTCTCCTACGGCGGGGGTAGCCAAAAACATTCAGTACTTC. This encodes CASSSPTAGVAKNIQYF.

This chain uses TRBV4-2 with TRBJ2-7, with unresolved D. From germline, CDR1 is LGHNA and CDR2 YNFKEQ. The CDR3 contains 15 residues. V lost 1 base and J lost 2, with 12 bases in between. This CDR3 is CASSQGDLVPYEQYF. Here the CDR3 DNA reads TGTGCCAGCAGCCAAGGAGATCTAGTACCCTACGAGCAGTACTTC.

The J gene is TRBJ1-1, the V gene TRBV5-6, with no clear D. Looked up from germline, CDR1 is SGHDT and CDR2 is YYEEEE. The CDR3 spans 13 residues. V shed 4 bases and J shed 8 bases, with 15 bases lying between them. CDR3 loop: CASSLGAVREAFF. CDR3 nucleotides: TGTGCCAGCAGCCTGGGCGCTGTGAGGGAAGCTTTCTTT.

This chain connects TRBV28 to TRBJ2-5; D may be TRBD2 (6 bases). The CDR3 runs to 14 residues. In germline, CDR1 is MDHEN, CDR2 SYDVKM. V was trimmed by 7 bases and J by 4 bases, leaving 16 bases between them. The CDR3 sequence: CASTPSPGVETQYF. Written as DNA, the CDR3 is TGTGCCAGCACGCCATCCCCGGGGGTAGAGACCCAGTACTTC.

There are a few counts of this clone. The V gene is TRBV10-2, the J gene TRBJ1-1; TRBD1 matches 9 bases. The germline CDR1 and CDR2 sequences are WSHSY and SAAADI. Trimming removed 6 bases from V and 7 bases from J; junction bases left unmatched: 9. The CDR3 contains 14 residues. The CDR3 DNA follows: TGCGCCAGCAGCCCCAGTCCGGGACAGGGTGAAGCTTTCTTT. As protein: CASSPSPGQGEAFF.

This clone has more than one count but fewer than ten. This chain uses TRBV10-3 with TRBJ1-2; D unclear. Looked up from germline, CDR1 is ENHRY and CDR2 is SYGVKD. The CDR3 consists of 13 residues. The germline V and J ends were trimmed by 6 bases and 0 bases, with 8 bases remaining between them. The CDR3 nucleotides read TGTGCCATCAGACAGTTAGCTAACTATGGCTACACCTTC. Amino acid sequence: CAIRQLANYGYTF.

V usage is TRBV11-2 and J usage is TRBJ2-3; 11 bases are a match to TRBD2. The CDR3 runs to 15 residues. CDR1 SGHAT and CDR2 FQNNGV come from the germline V gene. V was pared by 7 bases and J by 2 bases, with 5 bases of the junction left unmatched. CDR3 bases: TGTGCCAGCACTAAGACTAGCGGGGCCACAGATACGCAGTATTTT. This sequence encodes CASTKTSGATDTQYF.

The V call is TRBV7-9, the J call TRBJ2-3; no reliable D call. Trimming removed 5 bases from V and 4 bases from J, with 7 bases in between. Per germline, CDR1 SEHNR and CDR2 FQNEAQ (reference sequence). This CDR3 region has 12 residues. The CDR3 DNA reads as TGTGCCAGCAGCCTGGGCCCAGATACGCAGTATTTT. Translated, it gives CASSLGPDTQYF.

The chain employs TRBV4-1 and TRBJ1-5; D not resolved. This CDR3 is 14 amino acids long. V lost 4 bases and J lost 2, with 9 bases in between. Germline V gives CDR1 MGHRA, CDR2 YSYEKL. The CDR3 spells CASSLNSGNQPQHF. CDR3 in DNA: TGCGCCAGCAGCCTAAACAGTGGCAATCAGCCCCAGCATTTT.

This chain connects TRBV2 to TRBJ2-7; TRBD1 aligns across 7 bases. With 9 bases clipped from V and 4 bases from J, the junction kept 9 bases outside the gene matches. In germline, CDR1 is SNHLY, CDR2 FYNNEI. The CDR3 totals 13 residues. CDR3 residues: CASTSGTDYEQYF. In nucleotides, the CDR3 is TGTGCCAGTACCTCCGGGACAGATTACGAGCAGTACTTC.

The gene calls are TRBV27 and TRBJ1-6, with TRBD1 as a possible D gene (6 bases). The CDR3 covers 18 residues. CDR1 is MNHEY and CDR2 is SMNVEV in the germline V gene (reference sequence). Trimming took 5 bases from V and 3 from J, leaving 20 bases between them. The CDR3 is CASSEKGGGHGYNSPLHF. The CDR3 nucleotides read TGTGCCAGCAGTGAGAAAGGGGGAGGGCACGGCTATAATTCACCCCTCCACTTT.

The rearrangement joins TRBV5-4 to TRBJ1-1; 10 bases line up with TRBD1. CDR1 and CDR2 (germline): SGHNT, YYREEE (reference sequence). The CDR3 is 18 amino acids. V shed 5 bases, J shed 7 bases, and the junction held 20 bases outside the gene matches. The CDR3 spells CASRSTGGASPHTDEAFF. In nucleotides, the CDR3 is TGTGCCAGCAGGTCGACAGGGGGCGCATCTCCTCACACTGATGAAGCTTTCTTT.

Only a few counts were recorded for this clone. CDR3 nucleotides: TGCGCCAGCAGCCAAGAATTCGGGTCCCCGGGGGGCACAGATACGCAGTATTTT. Protein: CASSQEFGSPGGTDTQYF. The J gene is TRBJ2-3, the V gene TRBV4-3, with D perhaps matching TRBD2 (6 bases). This CDR3 is built from 18 residues. Trimming stripped 0 bases from V and 1 base from J, with 17 bases between. Looked up from germline, CDR1 is LGHNA and CDR2 is YSLEER.

The chain combines TRBV10-3 with TRBJ1-5; no clear D gene. CDR1 and CDR2 from the germline V gene are ENHRY and SYGVKD. With 0 bases removed from V and 7 bases from J, the gap between germline ends came to 13 bases. This CDR3 region has 15 residues. CDR3 protein: CAISESVGAGQPQHF. CDR3 in DNA: TGTGCCATCAGTGAGTCCGTGGGCGCTGGGCAGCCCCAGCATTTT.

This sequence joins TRBV15 and TRBJ2-5; D may be TRBD1 (6 bases). This CDR3 is built from 14 residues. The V and J ends lost 3 bases and 2 bases respectively, with 10 bases between them. In germline, CDR1 is LNHNV, CDR2 YYDKDF (reference sequence). CDR3 region: CATSRRDKQETQYF. The CDR3 DNA sequence: TGTGCCACCAGCAGGAGGGACAAACAAGAGACCCAGTACTTC.

The V and J genes are TRBV18 and TRBJ1-6; 8 bases map to TRBD1. The CDR3 runs 15 residues. Germline CDR1 reads KGHSH; CDR2 reads LQKENI. With 4 bases clipped from V and 8 bases from J, the junction kept 7 bases outside the gene matches. Written as DNA, the CDR3 is TGTGCCAGCTCACGACCGACAGGGGAGGATTCACCCCTCCACTTT. This gives the protein CASSRPTGEDSPLHF.

The chain employs TRBV7-3 and TRBJ2-3; 7 bases fit TRBD1. CDR1 is SGHTA, CDR2 FQGTGA, per germline. The CDR3 runs to 15 residues. V shed 5 bases, J shed 2 bases, and the junction held 7 bases outside the gene matches. The CDR3 bases are TGTGCCAGCAGCCCAGTGGGACAGCTCACAGATACGCAGTATTTT. Encoded protein: CASSPVGQLTDTQYF. Full variable domain (outside the CDR3, taken from reference TRBV7-3 and TRBJ2-3): GAGVSQTPSNKVTEKGKYVELRCDPISGHTALYWYRQSLGQGPEFLIYFQGTGAADDSGLPNDRFFAVRPEGSVSTLKIQRTERGDSAVYLCASSPVGQLTDTQYFGPGTRLTVL.

This clone was detected only once. This rearrangement joins TRBV20-1 to TRBJ2-7; D possibly corresponds to TRBD1 (6 bases). V was shortened by 3 bases and J by 3 bases, with 12 bases between the two germline ends. CDR3 length equals 13 residues. The germline CDR1 and CDR2 sequences are DFQATT and SNEGSKA (reference sequence). CDR3 sequence: CSASLDSVYEQYF. The CDR3 DNA reads TGCAGTGCTAGTTTGGACAGTGTCTACGAGCAGTACTTC.

V and J are TRBV21-1 and TRBJ1-5; the table's D call, TRBD1, has no DNA check behind it. TRBV21-1 has pseudogene status. This CDR3 contains 16 residues. The CDR3 sequence is CASSKGDRGCNQPQHF. The CDR3, as DNA: TGTGCCAGCAGCAAAGGAGACAGGGGATGTAATCAGCCCCAGCATTTT.

The chain links TRBV2 to TRBJ2-3; 10 positions agree with TRBD2. Germline V lookup: CDR1 SNHLY, CDR2 FYNNEI. V trimming: 6 bases; J trimming: 4 bases; junction bases outside the gene matches: 16. CDR3 size: 18 residues. In DNA, the CDR3 is TGTGCCAGCAGGAGACAAAGAACTAGCGGGGTTTCTTCAGATACGCAGTATTTT. It encodes CASRRQRTSGVSSDTQYF.

The chain uses TRBV12-3 or TRBV12-4 and TRBJ1-5; no firm D call. Trimming took off 4 bases at V and 4 bases at J, with 8 bases between the two ends. The CDR3 sequence is 13 residues long. The CDR3 here is CASSYTGNQPQHF. The CDR3 coding sequence is TGTGCCAGCAGTTATACGGGAAATCAGCCCCAGCATTTT.

V gene TRBV6-6 combines with J gene TRBJ2-1; D is undetermined. CDR3 length equals 12 residues. Germline V gene data show CDR1 as MNHNY and CDR2 as SVGAGI (reference sequence). V lost 2 bases and J 9 bases, leaving 8 bases between the germline ends. DNA for the CDR3: TGTGCCAGCAGTTACGGTCGGAGTGAGCAGTTCTTC. It is translated as CASSYGRSEQFF.

This chain joins TRBV30 and TRBJ2-3; maybe TRBD2 (6 bases). Germline-derived CDR1 and CDR2 are GTSNPN and SVGIG (reference sequence). The CDR3 extends over 16 amino acids. The germline V and J ends were trimmed by 0 bases and 0 bases, with 13 bases remaining between them. The CDR3 here is CAWSVSLGTSTDTQYF. CDR3 DNA: TGTGCCTGGAGTGTATCGCTGGGGACTAGCACAGATACGCAGTATTTT.

The rearrangement joins TRBV29-1 to TRBJ1-2; TRBD1 is a possible D gene (5 bases). The V gene lost 4 bases and the J gene lost 3 bases, with 9 bases spanning the gap. CDR3 length: 12 amino acids. Per the germline V gene, CDR1 is SQVTM and CDR2 is ANQGSEA. CDR3 bases: TGCAGCGTTGTTCGGGGGTACTATGGCTACACCTTC. It specifies CSVVRGYYGYTF.

The V gene is TRBV7-9, the J gene TRBJ2-3, with D maybe TRBD2 (5 bases). The germline V gene has CDR1 SEHNR and CDR2 FQNEAQ (reference sequence). V lost 3 bases to trimming and J lost 2 bases, with 15 bases between them. This CDR3 is 16 amino acids long. As DNA, the CDR3 is TGTGCCAGCAGCTTCGGTCGGGGTCGTGTCACAGATACGCAGTATTTT. The encoded protein is CASSFGRGRVTDTQYF.

This clone was counted once. The genes are TRBV28 and TRBJ1-4; D is undetermined. From germline, CDR1 is MDHEN and CDR2 SYDVKM. This CDR3 contains 14 residues. Trimming shortened V by 4 bases and J by 11 bases, and 17 bases separated the two germline ends. This CDR3 reads CASSSTSLEWKLFF. The CDR3 DNA reads as TGTGCCAGCAGTTCAACAAGTCTAGAGTGGAAACTGTTTTTT. The full variable domain, its missing parts supplied by reference TRBV28 and TRBJ1-4, is DVKVTQSSRYLVKRTGEKVFLECVQDMDHENMFWYRQDPGLGLRLIYFSYDVKMKEKGDIPEGYSVSREKKERFSLILESASTNQTSMYLCASSSTSLEWKLFFGSGTQLSVL.

The chain couples TRBV3-1 (or the pseudogene TRBV3-2) to TRBJ2-3; D is perhaps TRBD2 (6 bases). CDR1 LGHDT and CDR2 YNNKEL come from the germline V gene (reference sequence). This CDR3 comprises 17 residues. Trimming stripped 0 bases from V and 1 base from J, with 14 bases between. The DNA for the CDR3 is TGTGCCAGCAGCCAAGACATCGTGGCGGGGCGCACAGATACGCAGTATTTT. This sequence encodes CASSQDIVAGRTDTQYF.